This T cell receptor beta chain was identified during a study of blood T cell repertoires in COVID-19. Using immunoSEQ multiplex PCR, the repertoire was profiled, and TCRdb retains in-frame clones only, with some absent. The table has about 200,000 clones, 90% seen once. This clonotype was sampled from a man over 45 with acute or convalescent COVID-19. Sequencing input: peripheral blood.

The CDR3 reads CASSRDTLYEQYF. In DNA, the CDR3 is TGTGCCAGCAGTAGGGACACCCTCTACGAGCAGTACTTC. The chain recombines TRBV6-2 or TRBV6-3 with TRBJ2-7; D perhaps matches TRBD1 (6 bases). The CDR3 runs to 13 residues. The V end lost 5 bases, the J end lost 3 bases, and 11 bases lay between the germline ends. From germline, CDR1 is MNHEY and CDR2 SVGEGT.